This T cell receptor (beta chain) was observed in a study of cytomegalovirus exposure and HLA in healthy donors. This clone is labeled as medium-sized (0.01 to 0.1%). Clones were sequenced by immunoSEQ multiplex PCR, and TCRdb holds only the in-frame ones, with some missing. The table lists more than 110,000 clones, about 83% of them singletons, with more than 1.4% in the top ten. CDR1 and CDR2 from the germline V gene are SNHLY and FYNNEI. Losses at the gene ends were 5 bases for V and 9 bases for J; bases not matched to a gene: 9. The CDR3 loop spans 14 amino acids. The sequenced sample was PBMCs. The receptor was derived from a woman aged 30 to 39 in good health and CMV-seronegative. The rearrangement links TRBV2 to TRBJ2-1; 8 bases line up with TRBD2. CDR3 protein: CASSPGLVGAEQFF. The CDR3 DNA follows: TGTGCCAGCAGTCCGGGACTAGTGGGCGCTGAGCAGTTCTTC.